This TCR beta chain appears in the sequencing data of a study of vaccination effects on CD4 cells after COVID-19 (dated by TCRdb to the early 2020s). As for the study more broadly: In the ViraFEST assay, PBMC were stimulated with viral peptide pools, and TCR sequencing was then used to find antigen-specific CD4+ T cell clonotypes based on their expansion. The full study included fewer than eleven COVID-19 convalescent patients and several SARS-CoV-2-naive healthy vaccine recipients. SARS-CoV-2 spike-specific CD4+ TCR repertoires were compared before and after mRNA vaccination in COVID-19 convalescent patients and in infection-naive vaccine recipients. In the study, cultures from other donors were sequenced using the Oncomine TCR Beta short-read assay on an Illumina iSeq 100. Some 2 million PBMC per well were cultured in IMDM with about 5.1% human AB serum, 8 to 10 IU/ml IL-2 and gentamicin, plus 10 ug/ml peptides. Across the study, the median time from the second dose to post-vaccine sampling was 72 days (range 14 to 241). On the study overall, not on this receptor specifically: Among healthy vaccine recipients, nearly all vaccine-induced clones were SARS-CoV-2 mono-reactive, and just 1 of 255 was cross-reactive with common cold coronaviruses. Only a small number of convalescent patients were included, and no early post-infection timepoints were available, which limited the study. Clones induced by infection and clones induced by vaccination both contracted markedly at late timepoints after vaccination, which fits with T cell responses waning over time.

After more than 9 days of culture, CD4+ T cells were isolated with the EasySep CD4+ T cell isolation kit. Each participant got two doses of an mRNA SARS-CoV-2 vaccine, either BNT162b2 or mRNA-1273. Negative nucleocapsid antibody results before and after vaccination confirmed that the healthy vaccine recipients had no prior SARS-CoV-2 infection. Half of the culture medium was replaced with fresh IL-2-containing medium on days 3 and 7. Unless noted otherwise, every peptide stimulation condition was grown in triplicate wells. Using Ficoll-Paque Plus gradient centrifugation, PBMC were separated from whole blood and then either used fresh or cryopreserved at -140C. The QIAamp micro DNA kit was used to extract genomic DNA from the cultured CD4+ T cells. The CDR3 contains 14 residues, cysteine and phenylalanine counted. CDR3 DNA only is kept here, 42 bases in frame from base 1. Deletion took 2 bases off V and 0 bases off J, with a span of 7 bases between the germline ends. Looking up the germline V gene (reference sequence) yields CDR1 LNHDA and CDR2 SQIVND.

Library prep was done by the immunoSEQ multiplex PCR assay. DNA from the CD4+ T cells that had been cultured and isolated underwent TCR beta CDR3 sequencing. As for the original processing: The analysis removed non-productive TCR sequences, trimmed reads to the CDR3 region, and retained only CDR3s that were 7 or more amino acids long. Antigen-specific clonotypes were identified with the MANAFEST web app by comparing expansion in peptide wells against reference cultures. To count as positive, a clone had to show expansion at FDR<0.05 compared with the reference and with all other wells, an odds ratio above 5, and a frequency above 0.1% in two replicate wells. Clonotypes significantly expanded in SARS-CoV-2 spike wells and in at least one common cold coronavirus spike condition were defined as cross-reactive. Using the stringdist R package, CDR3 similarity was measured by Levenshtein distance, and unrooted trees were constructed with ape in R 3.6.1. Held by TCRdb, this immuneACCESS table contains in-frame sequences only and omits some clones. Under half of the omission traces to an unresolved V gene where checked; the cause of the rest is unknown. The V and J calls and the clone size are those of that table, but D and trimming were determined from the DNA. Recorded for this sample are fewer than 35,000 clones; around 69% of them occurred a single time. Clones ranked in the top ten supply about 16% of the sample.

On this clone itself: Its antigen is still unknown. No qualities accompany the bases; no much larger clone lies one base away.

This TCR was recovered from a human donor who received a COVID-19 vaccine. Recombination joined TRBV19 with TRBJ1-1; no D gene call is confident. The sample in question was CD4+ T cells from PBMCs cultured without peptide, obtained after COVID-19 vaccination. The sequence in DNA is TGTGCCAGTAGTATATATCCTATGAACACTGAAGCTTTCTTT. Translated, it gives CASSIYPMNTEAFF.